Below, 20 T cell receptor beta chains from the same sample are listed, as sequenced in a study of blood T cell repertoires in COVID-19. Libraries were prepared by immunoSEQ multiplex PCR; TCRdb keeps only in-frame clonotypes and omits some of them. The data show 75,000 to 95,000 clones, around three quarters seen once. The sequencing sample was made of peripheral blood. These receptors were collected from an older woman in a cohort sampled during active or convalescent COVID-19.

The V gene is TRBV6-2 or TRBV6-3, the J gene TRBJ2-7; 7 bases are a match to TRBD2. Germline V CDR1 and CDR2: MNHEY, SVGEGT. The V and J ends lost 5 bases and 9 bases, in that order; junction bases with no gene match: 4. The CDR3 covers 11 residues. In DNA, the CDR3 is TGTGCCAGCAGTGATGGGAGGGGGCAGTACTTC. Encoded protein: CASSDGRGQYF.

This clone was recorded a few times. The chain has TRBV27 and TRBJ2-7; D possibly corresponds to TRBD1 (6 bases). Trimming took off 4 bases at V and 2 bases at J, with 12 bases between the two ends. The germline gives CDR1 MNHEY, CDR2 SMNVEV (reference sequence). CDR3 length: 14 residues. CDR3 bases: TGTGCCAGCAGTTGGACCAGGGGAACCTACGAGCAGTACTTC. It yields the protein CASSWTRGTYEQYF.

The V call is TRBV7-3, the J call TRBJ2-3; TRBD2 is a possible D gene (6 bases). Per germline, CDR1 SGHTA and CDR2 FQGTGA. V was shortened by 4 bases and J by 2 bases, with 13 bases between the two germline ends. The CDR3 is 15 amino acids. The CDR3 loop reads CASSWTGLDTDTQYF. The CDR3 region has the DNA TGTGCCAGCAGCTGGACGGGACTTGACACAGATACGCAGTATTTT.

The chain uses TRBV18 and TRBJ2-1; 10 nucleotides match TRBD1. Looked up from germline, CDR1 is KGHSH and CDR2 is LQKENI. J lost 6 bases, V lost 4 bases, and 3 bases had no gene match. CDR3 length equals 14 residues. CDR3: CASSRTGGGNEQFF. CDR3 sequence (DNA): TGTGCCAGCTCACGGACAGGGGGGGGCAATGAGCAGTTCTTC.

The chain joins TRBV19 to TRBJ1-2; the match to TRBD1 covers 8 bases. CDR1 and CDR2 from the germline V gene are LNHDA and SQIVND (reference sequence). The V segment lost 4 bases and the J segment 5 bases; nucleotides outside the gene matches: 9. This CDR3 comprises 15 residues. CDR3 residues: CASSSRGTGSYGYTF. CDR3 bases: TGTGCCAGTAGTAGTCGTGGGACAGGAAGTTATGGCTACACCTTC.

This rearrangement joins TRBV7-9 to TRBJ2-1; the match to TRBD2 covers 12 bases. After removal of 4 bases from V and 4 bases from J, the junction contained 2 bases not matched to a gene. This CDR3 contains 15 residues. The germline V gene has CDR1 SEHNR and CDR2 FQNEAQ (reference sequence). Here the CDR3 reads CASSSGTSGYNEQFF. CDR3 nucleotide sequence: TGTGCCAGCAGCTCCGGGACTAGCGGGTACAATGAGCAGTTCTTC.

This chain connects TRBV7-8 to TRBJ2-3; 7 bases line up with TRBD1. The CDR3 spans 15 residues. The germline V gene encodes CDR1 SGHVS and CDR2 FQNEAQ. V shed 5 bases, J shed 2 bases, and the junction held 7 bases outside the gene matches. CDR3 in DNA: TGTGCCAGCAGCGCCACGGGACAGCCCACAGATACGCAGTATTTT. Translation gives CASSATGQPTDTQYF.

CDR3 sequence (DNA): TGTGCCTGGAGTGCCACGGGGGGGATTAGCAATCAGCCCCAGCATTTT. As protein: CAWSATGGISNQPQHF. The chain couples TRBV30 to TRBJ1-5; D is possibly TRBD1 (5 bases). The CDR3 is 16 residues long. Trimming left V 1 base short and J 0 bases short, with 13 bases between. Per germline, CDR1 GTSNPN and CDR2 SVGIG (reference sequence). The entire variable domain, with the rest obtained from reference TRBV30 and TRBJ1-5, is as follows: SQTIHQWPATLVQPVGSPLSLECTVEGTSNPNLYWYRQAAGRGLQLLFYSVGIGQISSEVPQNLSASRPQDRQFILSSKKLLLSDSGFYLCAWSATGGISNQPQHFGDGTRLSIL.

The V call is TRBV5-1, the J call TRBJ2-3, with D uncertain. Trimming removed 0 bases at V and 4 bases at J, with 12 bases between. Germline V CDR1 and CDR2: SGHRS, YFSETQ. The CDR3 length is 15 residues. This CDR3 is CASSLGQISADTQYF. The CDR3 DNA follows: TGCGCCAGCAGCTTGGGCCAGATCTCAGCAGATACGCAGTATTTT.

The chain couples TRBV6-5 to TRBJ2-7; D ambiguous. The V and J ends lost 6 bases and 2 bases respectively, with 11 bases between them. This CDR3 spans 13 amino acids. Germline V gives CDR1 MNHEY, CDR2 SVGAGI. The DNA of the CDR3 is TGTGCCAGCAGCCTTACCCAGACCTACGAGCAGTACTTC. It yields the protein CASSLTQTYEQYF.

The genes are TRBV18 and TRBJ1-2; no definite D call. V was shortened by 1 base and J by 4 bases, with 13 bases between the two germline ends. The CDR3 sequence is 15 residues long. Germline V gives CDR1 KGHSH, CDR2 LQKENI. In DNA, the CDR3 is TGTGCCAGCTCACCACAAGGCGGGATCAGCTATGGCTACACCTTC. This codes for CASSPQGGISYGYTF. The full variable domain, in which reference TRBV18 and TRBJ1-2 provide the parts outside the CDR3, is NAGVMQNPRHLVRRRGQEARLRCSPMKGHSHVYWYRQLPEEGLKFMVYLQKENIIDESGMPKERFSAEFPKEGPSILRIQQVVRGDSAAYFCASSPQGGISYGYTFGSGTRLTVV.

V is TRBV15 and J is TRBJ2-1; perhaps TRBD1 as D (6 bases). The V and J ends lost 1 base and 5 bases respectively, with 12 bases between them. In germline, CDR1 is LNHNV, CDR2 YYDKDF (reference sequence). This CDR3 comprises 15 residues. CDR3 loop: CATSRGQGYHNEQFF. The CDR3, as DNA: TGTGCCACCAGCAGAGGTCAGGGGTACCACAATGAGCAGTTCTTC.

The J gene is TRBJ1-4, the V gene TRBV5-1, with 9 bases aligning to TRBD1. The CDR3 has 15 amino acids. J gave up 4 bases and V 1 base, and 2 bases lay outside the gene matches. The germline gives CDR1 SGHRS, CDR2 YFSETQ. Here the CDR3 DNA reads TGCGCCAGCAGCTTGTCGGGACAGGGTAATGAAAAACTGTTTTTT. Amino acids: CASSLSGQGNEKLFF.

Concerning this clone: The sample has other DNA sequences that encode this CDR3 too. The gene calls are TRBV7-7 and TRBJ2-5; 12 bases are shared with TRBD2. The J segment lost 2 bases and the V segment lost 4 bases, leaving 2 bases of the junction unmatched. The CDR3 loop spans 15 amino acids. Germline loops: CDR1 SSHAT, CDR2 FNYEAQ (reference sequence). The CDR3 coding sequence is TGTGCCAGCAGCTCGGGACTAGCGGGTCAAGAGACCCAGTACTTC. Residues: CASSSGLAGQETQYF. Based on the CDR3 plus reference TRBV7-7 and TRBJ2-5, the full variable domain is GAGVSQSPRYKVTKRGQDVTLRCDPISSHATLYWYQQALGQGPEFLTYFNYEAQPDKSGLPSDRFSAERPEGSISTLTIQRTEQRDSAMYRCASSSGLAGQETQYFGPGTRLLVL.

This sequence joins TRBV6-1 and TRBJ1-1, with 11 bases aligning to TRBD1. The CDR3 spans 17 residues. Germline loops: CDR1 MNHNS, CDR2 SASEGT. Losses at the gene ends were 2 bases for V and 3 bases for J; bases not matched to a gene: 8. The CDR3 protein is CASSEFRTGGADTEAFF. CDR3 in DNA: TGTGCCAGCAGTGAATTCAGGACAGGGGGCGCGGACACTGAAGCTTTCTTT.

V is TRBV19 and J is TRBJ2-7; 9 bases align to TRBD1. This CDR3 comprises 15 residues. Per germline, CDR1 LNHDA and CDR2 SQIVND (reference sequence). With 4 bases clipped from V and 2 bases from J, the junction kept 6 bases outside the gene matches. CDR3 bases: TGTGCCAGTAGTAGGGGGGGACAGGGAGCCTACGAGCAGTACTTC. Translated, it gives CASSRGGQGAYEQYF.

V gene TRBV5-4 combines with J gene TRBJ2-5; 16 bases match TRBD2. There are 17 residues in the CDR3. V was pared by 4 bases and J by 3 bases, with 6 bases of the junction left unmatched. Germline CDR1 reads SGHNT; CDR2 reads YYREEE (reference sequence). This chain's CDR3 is CASSVGLAGGPEETQYF. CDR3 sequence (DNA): TGTGCCAGCAGCGTGGGACTAGCGGGGGGGCCTGAAGAGACCCAGTACTTC.

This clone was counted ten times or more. The CDR3 DNA reads TGTGCCAGCAATCTAGGGGGCTCCGAGCAGTACTTC. Its protein is CASNLGGSEQYF. V and J are TRBV6-5 and TRBJ2-7; TRBD1 matches at 7 bases. The CDR3 contains 12 residues. Germline loops: CDR1 MNHEY, CDR2 SVGAGI. J gave up 6 bases and V 7 bases, and 6 bases lay outside the gene matches.

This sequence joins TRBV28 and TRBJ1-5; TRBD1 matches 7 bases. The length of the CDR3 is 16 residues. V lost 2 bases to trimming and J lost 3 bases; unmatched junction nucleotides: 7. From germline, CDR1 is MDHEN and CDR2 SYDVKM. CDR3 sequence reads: CASSLPAGGFNQPQHF. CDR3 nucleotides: TGTGCCAGCAGTTTACCGGCAGGGGGGTTCAATCAGCCCCAGCATTTT.

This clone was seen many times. CDR3 amino acids: CASSFTYGNQPQHF. The CDR3 DNA sequence: TGTGCCAGCAGCTTCACATATGGCAATCAGCCCCAGCATTTT. V usage is TRBV13 and J usage is TRBJ1-5; no clear D. The germline CDR1 and CDR2 sequences are PRHDT and FYEKMQ (reference sequence). V lost 3 bases, J lost 2 bases, and 8 bases lay in between. The CDR3 contains 14 residues.